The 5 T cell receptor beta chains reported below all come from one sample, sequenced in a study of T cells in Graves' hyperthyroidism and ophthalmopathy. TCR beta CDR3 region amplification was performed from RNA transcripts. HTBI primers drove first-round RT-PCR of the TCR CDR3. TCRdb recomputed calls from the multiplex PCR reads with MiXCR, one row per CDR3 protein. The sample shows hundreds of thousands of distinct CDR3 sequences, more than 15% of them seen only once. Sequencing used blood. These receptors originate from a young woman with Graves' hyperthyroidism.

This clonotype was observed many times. The CDR3 DNA is TGTGCCAGCAGCGGGGGGGCGAGCACTGAAGCTTTCTTT. This gives the protein CASSGGASTEAFF. The chain has TRBV9 and TRBJ1-1, with D possibly matching TRBD1 (6 bases). V dropped 3 bases and J dropped 4 bases, with 10 bases sitting between them. The CDR3 totals 13 residues. Germline V lookup: CDR1 SGDLS, CDR2 YYNGEE.

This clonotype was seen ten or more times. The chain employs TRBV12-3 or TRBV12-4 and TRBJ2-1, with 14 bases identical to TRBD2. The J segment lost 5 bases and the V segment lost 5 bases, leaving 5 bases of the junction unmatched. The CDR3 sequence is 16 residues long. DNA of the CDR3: TGTGCCAGCAGTCTGACTAGCGGGGGGGTGAACAATGAGCAGTTCTTC. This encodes CASSLTSGGVNNEQFF.

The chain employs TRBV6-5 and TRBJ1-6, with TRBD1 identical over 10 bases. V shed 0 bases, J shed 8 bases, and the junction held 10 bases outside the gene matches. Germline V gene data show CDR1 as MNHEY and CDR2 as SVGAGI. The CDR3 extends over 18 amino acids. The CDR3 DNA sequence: TGTGCCAGCAGTTACTCGGGGACAGGGGTTGTGGAGGATTCACCCCTCCACTTT. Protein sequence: CASSYSGTGVVEDSPLHF.

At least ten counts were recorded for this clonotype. CDR3 DNA: TGCAGTGCTAGTATGACAGGGGAGACCCAGTACTTC. Encoded protein: CSASMTGETQYF. This chain uses TRBV20-1 with TRBJ2-5; TRBD1 agrees at 7 bases. Germline CDR1 is DFQATT and CDR2 is SNEGSKA (reference sequence). The length of the CDR3 is 12 residues. V gave up 3 bases and J gave up 5 bases; unmatched junction bases: 3.

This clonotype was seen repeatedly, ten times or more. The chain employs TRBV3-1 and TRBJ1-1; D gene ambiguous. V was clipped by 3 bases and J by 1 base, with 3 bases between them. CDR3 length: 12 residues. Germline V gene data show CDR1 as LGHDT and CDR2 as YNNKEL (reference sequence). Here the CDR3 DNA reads TGTGCCAGCAGCCAGTCGAACACTGAAGCTTTCTTT. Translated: CASSQSNTEAFF.